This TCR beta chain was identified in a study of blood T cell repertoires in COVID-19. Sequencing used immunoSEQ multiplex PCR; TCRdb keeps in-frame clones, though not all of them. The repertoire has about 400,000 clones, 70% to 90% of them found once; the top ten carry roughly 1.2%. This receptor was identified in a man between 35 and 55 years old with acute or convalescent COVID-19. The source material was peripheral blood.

The CDR3: CASSFEVDNEQFF. The DNA for the CDR3 is TGCGCCAGCAGCTTCGAGGTAGACAATGAGCAGTTCTTC. The chain carries TRBV5-1 and TRBJ2-1, with D uncertain. V was cut by 2 bases and J by 5 bases, with 8 bases left in between. The germline V gene has CDR1 SGHRS and CDR2 YFSETQ. This CDR3 is built from 13 residues. The full variable domain, its missing parts supplied by reference TRBV5-1 and TRBJ2-1, is KAGVTQTPRYLIKTRGQQVTLSCSPISGHRSVSWYQQTPGQGLQFLFEYFSETQRNKGNFPGRFSGRQFSNSRSEMNVSTLELGDSALYLCASSFEVDNEQFFGPGTRLTVL.